This T cell receptor (beta chain) was sequenced for a study of CD8 T cells in Susac syndrome. This clonotype was detected a few times. Random-hexamer reverse transcription was applied to roughly 0.5 to 1 ug RNA. TCRdb ran MiXCR on the immunoSEQ multiplex PCR reads and lists one entry per CDR3 protein. The sample yields roughly 150,000 distinct CDR3 sequences, 90% to 95% seen once. The CDR3 totals 8 residues. Germline CDR1 and CDR2: SEHNR and FQNEAQ (reference sequence). V was clipped by 11 bases and J by 6 bases, with 3 bases between them. The chain combines TRBV7-9 with TRBJ2-3; D unresolved. The source of this sequence is a human donor with multiple sclerosis. The source material was CD8+ T cells from PBMCs. CDR3 sequence (DNA): TGTGCCTCGGATACGCAGTATTTT. It translates to CASDTQYF.